The rows below give T cell receptor beta chains drawn from one sample of a study of cytomegalovirus exposure and HLA in healthy donors. Profiling relied on immunoSEQ multiplex PCR, and the TCRdb table lists in-frame clones only, not all of them. This sample has around 170,000 clones, with approximately 81% found just once. Sequenced: PBMCs. These TCRs come from a man between 18 and 35 years old in good health and CMV-seropositive. CDR3s include the opening cysteine and the closing phenylalanine or tryptophan. A D gene is named only where the DNA matches it firmly. The size field is filled for only some rows; it gives once, few, many or a size class.

D: -
V: TRBV11-3
J: TRBJ2-1
size: -
DNA: TGTGCCAGCAGTTTAGGGAGTGAGCAGTTCTTC
CDR3: CASSLGSEQFF

D: -
V: TRBV28
J: TRBJ2-5
size: once
DNA: TGTGCCAGCAGACCGGACAGCGTGGGACCAGAGACCCAGTACTTC
CDR3: CASRPDSVGPETQYF

D: -
V: TRBV4-1
J: TRBJ2-7
size: -
DNA: TGCGCCAGCAGCCAAGGCGGGACAGCTAATATTTACGAGCAGTACTTC
CDR3: CASSQGGTANIYEQYF

D: TRBD1
V: TRBV27
J: TRBJ1-1
size: -
DNA: TGTGCCAGCAGTTTTCTTGGGACAGGGAACACTGAAGCTTTCTTT
CDR3: CASSFLGTGNTEAFF

D: TRBD1
V: TRBV18
J: TRBJ1-2
size: -
DNA: TGTGCCAGCTCACCAGCCCAAGGGGGCGCCGTCTATGGCTACACCTTC
CDR3: CASSPAQGGAVYGYTF

D: TRBD2
V: TRBV27
J: TRBJ2-7
size: few
DNA: TGTGCCAGCAGTGTCTCCGGGACTAGCTACGAGCAGTACTTC
CDR3: CASSVSGTSYEQYF

D: TRBD2
V: TRBV6-1
J: TRBJ2-2
size: -
DNA: TGTGCCAGCAGTGTAAGCGGGAGGGCCTTTTGGTCCGGGGAGCTGTTTTTT
CDR3: CASSVSGRAFWSGELFF

D: -
V: TRBV6-1
J: TRBJ1-6
size: -
DNA: TGTGCCAGCAGTGAAGTGAGGGCCCCGCGGTCACCCCTCCACTTT
CDR3: CASSEVRAPRSPLHF

D: -
V: TRBV21-1
J: TRBJ1-6
size: -
DNA: TGTGCCAGCAGCAAAGTGGCAGGGAATTCACCCCTCCACTTT
CDR3: CASSKVAGNSPLHF

D: -
V: TRBV29-1
J: TRBJ1-2
size: -
DNA: TGCAGCGTTGCCGAAACTGCTAACTATGGCTACACCTTC
CDR3: CSVAETANYGYTF

D: TRBD1
V: TRBV4-1
J: TRBJ2-7
size: -
DNA: TGCGCCAGCAGCCAAATGGCCGGGACAGGCCCGGGGGTCTACGAGCAGTACTTC
CDR3: CASSQMAGTGPGVYEQYF

D: -
V: TRBV10-3
J: TRBJ1-1
size: once
DNA: TGTGCCATCAGCGAGGCCAGGGCGGCTGAAGCTTTCTTT
CDR3: CAISEARAAEAFF

D: -
V: TRBV6-5
J: TRBJ1-1
size: few
DNA: TGTGCCAGCACAGGAGGATGGATGAACACTGAAGCTTTCTTT
CDR3: CASTGGWMNTEAFF

D: TRBD1
V: TRBV6-5
J: TRBJ1-3
size: -
DNA: TGTGCCAGCAGTTCGGACAGGGGGCACGGAAACACCATATATTTT
CDR3: CASSSDRGHGNTIYF

D: -
V: TRBV27
J: TRBJ1-5
size: -
DNA: TGTGCCAGCGGGGCGTCGAGCAATCAGCCCCAGCATTTT
CDR3: CASGASSNQPQHF

D: -
V: TRBV5-1
J: TRBJ2-3
size: -
DNA: TGCGCCAGCAGCTTGGCCCTCGTTTTGACAGATACGCAGTATTTT
CDR3: CASSLALVLTDTQYF

D: -
V: TRBV30
J: TRBJ1-3
size: -
DNA: TGTGCCTGGAGGGCGGGTAACTCTGGAAACACCATATATTTT
CDR3: CAWRAGNSGNTIYF

D: -
V: TRBV10-2
J: TRBJ2-7
size: -
DNA: TGCGCCAGCAGTACCAGGGGCGCAAGGGGGAACGAGCAGTACTTC
CDR3: CASSTRGARGNEQYF

D: -
V: TRBV9
J: TRBJ1-4
size: -
DNA: TGTGCCAGCAGCCCCAACACAGGAAAACTGTTTTTT
CDR3: CASSPNTGKLFF

D: -
V: TRBV4-2
J: TRBJ1-1
size: once
DNA: TGTGCCAGCAGCGATAAACGGGGCACTGAAGCTTTCTTT
CDR3: CASSDKRGTEAFF

D: -
V: TRBV6-5
J: TRBJ1-2
size: -
DNA: TGTGCCAGCACATCCGGGTATGGCTACACCTTC
CDR3: CASTSGYGYTF

D: TRBD2
V: TRBV30
J: TRBJ2-1
size: once
DNA: TGTGCCGCAACTAGCGGGGGGGCCTACAATGAGCAGTTCTTC
CDR3: CAATSGGAYNEQFF

D: -
V: TRBV28
J: TRBJ2-1
size: -
DNA: TGTGCCAGCAGTCCTGTCGGGGTACGCCTTTACAATGAGCAGTTCTTC
CDR3: CASSPVGVRLYNEQFF

D: TRBD1
V: TRBV6-5
J: TRBJ1-1
size: -
DNA: TGTGCCAGCAGAAACAGGGGTGTGAACACTGAAGCTTTCTTT
CDR3: CASRNRGVNTEAFF

D: TRBD2
V: TRBV7-8
J: TRBJ2-5
size: once
DNA: TGTGCCAGCAGCTTAGCCCGAAGACTAGCGGGAGGGAGGGAGACCCAGTACTTC
CDR3: CASSLARRLAGGRETQYF

D: TRBD2
V: TRBV5-4
J: TRBJ2-7
size: once
DNA: TGTGCCAGCAGCTTGGGACGGGCCCAGGGAGGGTACTACGAGCAGTACTTC
CDR3: CASSLGRAQGGYYEQYF

D: -
V: TRBV5-1
J: TRBJ1-3
size: -
DNA: TGCGCCAGCAGCAAGGACAGATCCTCTGGAAACACCATATATTTT
CDR3: CASSKDRSSGNTIYF

D: TRBD1
V: TRBV9
J: TRBJ2-1
size: -
DNA: TGTGCCAGCAGCAGCCGGGACAGCTCCTACAATGAGCAGTTCTTC
CDR3: CASSSRDSSYNEQFF

D: TRBD2
V: TRBV27
J: TRBJ2-2
size: -
DNA: TGTGCCAGCGGGGGGGGAGGACGTTACACCGGGGAGCTGTTTTTT
CDR3: CASGGGGRYTGELFF

D: TRBD2
V: TRBV19
J: TRBJ2-1
size: once
DNA: TGTGCCAGTAGTAGATTAGCGGGAGGGAGATACAATGAGCAGTTCTTC
CDR3: CASSRLAGGRYNEQFF

D: -
V: TRBV14
J: TRBJ2-3
size: -
DNA: TGTGCCAGCAGCCAAAACGCGGGGAGCTATCAGACAGATACGCAGTATTTT
CDR3: CASSQNAGSYQTDTQYF

D: -
V: TRBV10-3
J: TRBJ2-7
size: once
DNA: TGTGCCATCAGTGGCCAGGGAACCTACGAGCAGTACTTC
CDR3: CAISGQGTYEQYF

D: TRBD1
V: TRBV7-9
J: TRBJ2-7
size: -
DNA: TGTGCCAGCAGCTTAGCGCTCGACAGGGTCTACGAGCAGTACTTC
CDR3: CASSLALDRVYEQYF

D: TRBD1
V: TRBV11-1
J: TRBJ2-7
size: -
DNA: TGTGCCAGCAGCCCGACAGGGGGCTTCGACGAGCAGTACTTC
CDR3: CASSPTGGFDEQYF

D: TRBD2
V: TRBV28
J: TRBJ2-5
size: -
DNA: TGTGCCAGCACCGATCTAGCGGGAGACGGGGAGACCCAGTACTTC
CDR3: CASTDLAGDGETQYF

D: -
V: TRBV5-1
J: TRBJ2-5
size: -
DNA: TGCGCCAGCAGCCGTCTCACAGCAGCCCAAGAGACCCAGTACTTC
CDR3: CASSRLTAAQETQYF

D: -
V: TRBV14
J: TRBJ2-1
size: -
DNA: TGTGCCAGCAGCCAAGTGAGTTTCTCCTACAATGAGCAGTTCTTC
CDR3: CASSQVSFSYNEQFF

D: -
V: TRBV9
J: TRBJ2-7
size: -
DNA: TGTGCCAGCAGCGTAGGGGGACATCCTGGGGAGCAGTACTTC
CDR3: CASSVGGHPGEQYF

D: TRBD2
V: TRBV7-2
J: TRBJ2-3
size: -
DNA: TGTGCCAGCAGAAACCCGGCTAGCGGGGCCTACACAGATACGCAGTATTTT
CDR3: CASRNPASGAYTDTQYF

D: TRBD2
V: TRBV7-3
J: TRBJ2-1
size: once
DNA: TGTGCCAGCAGCTCACATCCCGGACTAGCGGGGGGGCCGGTTCACAATGAGCAGTTCTTC
CDR3: CASSSHPGLAGGPVHNEQFF

D: -
V: TRBV18
J: TRBJ1-2
size: -
DNA: TGTGCCAGCTCACCCGCCGGGGAGATAGGGTATGGCTACACCTTC
CDR3: CASSPAGEIGYGYTF

D: TRBD1
V: TRBV10-3
J: TRBJ1-2
size: -
DNA: TGTGCCATCAGTGAGTTTGGGACAGACTATGGCTACACCTTC
CDR3: CAISEFGTDYGYTF